This T cell receptor beta chain stems from a study of T cells in Graves' hyperthyroidism and ophthalmopathy. Aged 18 to 65, the patients had hyperthyroidism that was newly diagnosed and had lasted under 2 months. Diagnosis relied on clinical symptoms, serum thyroxine and TRAb, thyroid ultrasound and orbital computed tomography. From more than 9.5 ml of fresh peripheral blood, PBMCs were isolated. Amplification yielded TCR beta CDR3 regions, with RNA transcripts as the source. Primed by the HTBI set, a first-round RT-PCR was run on the TCR CDR3. TCRdb reanalysed the multiplex PCR reads using MiXCR and keeps one entry per CDR3 protein. The sample has approximately 530,000 distinct CDR3 sequences, approximately 15% seen once. Germline CDR1 and CDR2: SGHDT and YYEEEE. The CDR3 is 15 residues long. Germline trimming cut 0 bases from V and 7 bases from J; bases unmatched to any gene: 8.

The receptor's source is a young woman with Graves' hyperthyroidism. Sequenced sample: blood. The chain joins TRBV5-6 to TRBJ2-3, with TRBD2 matching over 7 bases. CDR3 coding DNA: TGTGCCAGCAGCTTGGAGGGAGGGCCCTCAAATACGCAGTATTTT. It yields the protein CASSLEGGPSNTQYF.